The sequence of this T cell receptor (beta chain) was determined in a study of OX40 agonist ivuxolimab in advanced cancers. Comments on this clone: Its antigen is undetermined.

CDR3 size: 16 residues. V dropped 0 bases and J dropped 7; count of bases not matched to a gene: 8. The V gene's germline CDR1 is LGHNA and CDR2 YNFKEQ. Study-wide results and limits: The 0.1-3.0 mg/kg partial responders had among the lowest clonal expansion. Within 6 weeks, CD4+ and CD8+ blood T cells expanded clonally at 0.1 to 3.0 mg/kg.

TCRdb keeps only in-frame clones here, not all; method: immunoSEQ multiplex PCR. Here the sample spans around 38,000 clones, around 92% being singletons. The timepoints at which blood was sampled were baseline, cycle 4 day 1, and cycle 7 day 1. This receptor was taken from an adult with an advanced solid tumor such as melanoma, head and neck, liver or kidney cancer. Specimen: CD4+ or CD8+ T cells sorted from blood, collected in a trial of the OX40 agonist ivuxolimab. The rearrangement joins TRBV4-2 to TRBJ1-4; 7 positions agree with TRBD1. CDR3 region: CASSQDLGRGGEKLFF. CDR3 bases: TGTGCCAGCAGCCAAGATTTGGGCAGGGGGGGTGAAAAACTGTTTTTT.